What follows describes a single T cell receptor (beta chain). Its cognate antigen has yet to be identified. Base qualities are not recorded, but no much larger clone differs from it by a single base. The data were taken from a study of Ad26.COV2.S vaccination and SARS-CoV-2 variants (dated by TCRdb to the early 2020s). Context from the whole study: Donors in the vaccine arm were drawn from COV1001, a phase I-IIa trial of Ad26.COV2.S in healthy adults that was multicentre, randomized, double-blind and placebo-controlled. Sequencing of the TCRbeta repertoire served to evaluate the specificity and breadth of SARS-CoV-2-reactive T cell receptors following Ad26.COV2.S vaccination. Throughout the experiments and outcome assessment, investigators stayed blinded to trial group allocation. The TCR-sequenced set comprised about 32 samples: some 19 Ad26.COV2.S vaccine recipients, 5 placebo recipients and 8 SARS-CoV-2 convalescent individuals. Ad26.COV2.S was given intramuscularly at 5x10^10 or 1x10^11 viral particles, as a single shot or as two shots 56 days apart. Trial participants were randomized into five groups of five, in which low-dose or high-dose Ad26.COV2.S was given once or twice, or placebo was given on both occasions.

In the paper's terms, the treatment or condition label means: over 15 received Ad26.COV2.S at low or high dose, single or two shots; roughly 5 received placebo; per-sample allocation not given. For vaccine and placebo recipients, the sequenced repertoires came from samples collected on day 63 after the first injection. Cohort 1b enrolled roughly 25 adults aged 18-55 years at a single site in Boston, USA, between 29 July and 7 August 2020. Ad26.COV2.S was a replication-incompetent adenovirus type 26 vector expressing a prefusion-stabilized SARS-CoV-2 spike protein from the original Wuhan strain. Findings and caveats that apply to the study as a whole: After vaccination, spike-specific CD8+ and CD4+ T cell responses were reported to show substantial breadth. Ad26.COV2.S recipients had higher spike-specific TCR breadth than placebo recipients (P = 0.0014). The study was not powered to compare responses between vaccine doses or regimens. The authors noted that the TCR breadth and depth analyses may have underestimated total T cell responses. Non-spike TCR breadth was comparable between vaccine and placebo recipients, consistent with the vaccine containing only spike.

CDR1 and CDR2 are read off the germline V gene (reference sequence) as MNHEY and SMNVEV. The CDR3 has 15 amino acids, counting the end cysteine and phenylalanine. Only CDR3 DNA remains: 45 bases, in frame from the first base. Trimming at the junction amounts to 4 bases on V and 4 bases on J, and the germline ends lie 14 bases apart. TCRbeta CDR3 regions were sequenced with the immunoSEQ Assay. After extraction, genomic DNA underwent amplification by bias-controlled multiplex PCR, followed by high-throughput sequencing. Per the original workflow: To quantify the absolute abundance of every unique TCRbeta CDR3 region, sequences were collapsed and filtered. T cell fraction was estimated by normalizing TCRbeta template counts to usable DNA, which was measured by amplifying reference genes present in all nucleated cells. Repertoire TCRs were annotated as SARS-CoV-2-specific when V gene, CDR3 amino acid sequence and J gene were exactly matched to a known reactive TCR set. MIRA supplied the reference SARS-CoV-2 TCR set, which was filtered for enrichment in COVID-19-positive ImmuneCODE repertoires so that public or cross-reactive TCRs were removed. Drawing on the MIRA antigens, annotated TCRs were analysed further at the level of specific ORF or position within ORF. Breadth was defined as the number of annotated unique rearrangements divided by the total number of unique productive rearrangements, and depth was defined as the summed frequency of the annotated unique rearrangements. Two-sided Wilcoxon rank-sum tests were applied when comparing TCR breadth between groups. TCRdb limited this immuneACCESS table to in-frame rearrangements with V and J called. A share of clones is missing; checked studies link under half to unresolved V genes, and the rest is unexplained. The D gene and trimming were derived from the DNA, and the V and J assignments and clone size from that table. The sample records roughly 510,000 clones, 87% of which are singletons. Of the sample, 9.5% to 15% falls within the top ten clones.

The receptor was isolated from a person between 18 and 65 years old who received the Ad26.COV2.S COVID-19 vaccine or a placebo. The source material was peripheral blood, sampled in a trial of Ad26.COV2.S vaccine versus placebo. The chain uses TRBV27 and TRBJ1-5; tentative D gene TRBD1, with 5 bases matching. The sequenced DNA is TGTGCCAGCAGTTCCCTGGGGGTCCGGAATCAGCCCCAGCATTTT. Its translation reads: CASSSLGVRNQPQHF.